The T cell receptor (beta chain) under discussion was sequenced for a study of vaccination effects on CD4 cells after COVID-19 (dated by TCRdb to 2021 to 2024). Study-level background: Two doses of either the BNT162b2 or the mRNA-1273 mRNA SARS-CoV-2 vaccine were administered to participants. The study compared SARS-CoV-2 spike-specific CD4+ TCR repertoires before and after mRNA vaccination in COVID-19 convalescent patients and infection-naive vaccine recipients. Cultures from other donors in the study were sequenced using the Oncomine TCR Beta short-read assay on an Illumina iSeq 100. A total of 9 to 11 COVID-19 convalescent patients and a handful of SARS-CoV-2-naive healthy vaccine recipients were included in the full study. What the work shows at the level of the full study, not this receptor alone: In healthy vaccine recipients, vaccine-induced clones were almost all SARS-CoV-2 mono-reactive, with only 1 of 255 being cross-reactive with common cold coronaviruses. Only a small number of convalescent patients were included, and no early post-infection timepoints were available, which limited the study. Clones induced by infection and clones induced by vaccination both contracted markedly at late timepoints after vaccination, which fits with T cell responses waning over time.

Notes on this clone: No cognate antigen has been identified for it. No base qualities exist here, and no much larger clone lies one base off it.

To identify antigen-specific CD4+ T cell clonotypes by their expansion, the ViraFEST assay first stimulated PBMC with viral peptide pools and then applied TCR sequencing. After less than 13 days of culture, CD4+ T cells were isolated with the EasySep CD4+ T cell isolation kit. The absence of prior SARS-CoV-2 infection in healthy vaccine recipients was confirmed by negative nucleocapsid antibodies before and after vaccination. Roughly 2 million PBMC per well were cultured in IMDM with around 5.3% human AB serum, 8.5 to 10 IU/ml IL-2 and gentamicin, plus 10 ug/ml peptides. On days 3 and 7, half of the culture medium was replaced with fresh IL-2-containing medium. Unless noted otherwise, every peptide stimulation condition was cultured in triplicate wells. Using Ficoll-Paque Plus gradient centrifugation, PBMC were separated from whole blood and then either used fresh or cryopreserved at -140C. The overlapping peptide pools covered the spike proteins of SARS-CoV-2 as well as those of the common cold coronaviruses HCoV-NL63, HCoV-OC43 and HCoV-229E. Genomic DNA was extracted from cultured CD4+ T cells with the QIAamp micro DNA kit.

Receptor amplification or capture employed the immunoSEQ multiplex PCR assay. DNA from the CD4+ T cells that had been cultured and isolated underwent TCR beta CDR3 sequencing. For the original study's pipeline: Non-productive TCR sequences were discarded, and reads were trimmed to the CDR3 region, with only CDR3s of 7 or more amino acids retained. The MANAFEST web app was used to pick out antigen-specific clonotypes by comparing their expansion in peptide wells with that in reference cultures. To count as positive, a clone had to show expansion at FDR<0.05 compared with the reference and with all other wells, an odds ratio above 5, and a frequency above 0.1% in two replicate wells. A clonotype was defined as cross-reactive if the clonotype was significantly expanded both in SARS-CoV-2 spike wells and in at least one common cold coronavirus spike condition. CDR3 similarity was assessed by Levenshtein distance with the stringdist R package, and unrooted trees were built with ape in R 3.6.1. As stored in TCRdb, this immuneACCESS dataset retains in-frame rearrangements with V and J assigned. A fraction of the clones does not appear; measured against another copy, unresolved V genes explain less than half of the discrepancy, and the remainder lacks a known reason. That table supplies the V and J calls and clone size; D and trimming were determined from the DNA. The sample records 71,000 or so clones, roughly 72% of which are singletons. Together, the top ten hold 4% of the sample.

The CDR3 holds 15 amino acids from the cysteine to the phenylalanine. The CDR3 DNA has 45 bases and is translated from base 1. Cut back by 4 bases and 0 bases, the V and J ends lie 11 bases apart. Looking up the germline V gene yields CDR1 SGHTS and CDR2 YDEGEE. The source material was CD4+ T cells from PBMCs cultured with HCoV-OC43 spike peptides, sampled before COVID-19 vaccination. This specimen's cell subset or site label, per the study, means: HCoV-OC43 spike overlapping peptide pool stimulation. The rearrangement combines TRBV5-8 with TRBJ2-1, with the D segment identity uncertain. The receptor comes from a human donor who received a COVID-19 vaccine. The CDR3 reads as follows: CASSDGRYSYNEQFF. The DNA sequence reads TGTGCCAGCAGCGACGGTAGATACTCCTACAATGAGCAGTTCTTC. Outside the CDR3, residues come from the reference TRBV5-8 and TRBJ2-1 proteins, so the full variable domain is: EAGVTQSPTHLIKTRGQQATLRCSPISGHTSVYWYQQALGLGLQFLLWYDEGEERNRGNFPPRFSGRQFPNYSSELNVNALELEDSALYLCASSDGRYSYNEQFFGPGTRLTVL.